This T cell receptor beta chain is from a study of shared clonotypes between healthy human individuals. The CDR3 covers 17 residues. Germline-derived CDR1 and CDR2 are SGHAT and FQNNGV. Trimming cost V 5 bases and J 4 bases; bases outside gene matches: 9. For every subset, genomic DNA was evenly distributed across several immunoSEQ plates. About 28,000 T cell genomes (about 0.3 ug DNA) went into each PBMC replicate. Researchers sequenced unsorted PBMC DNA using ten immunoSEQ deep assay plates. The assay was immunoSEQ multiplex PCR, and TCRdb's table has in-frame clones only and misses some. In the table there are roughly 510,000 clones, nearly 80% of which are singletons.

The receptor comes from a woman between 35 and 50 years old in good health. Some clones in this sample may be carry-over from other donors' samples. The source material was PBMCs. The rearrangement uses TRBV11-2 and TRBJ2-3; 13 bases agree with TRBD2. Here the CDR3 reads CASSILLAGGAADTQYF. Written as DNA, the CDR3 is TGTGCCAGCAGCATCTTACTAGCGGGAGGGGCCGCAGATACGCAGTATTTT.